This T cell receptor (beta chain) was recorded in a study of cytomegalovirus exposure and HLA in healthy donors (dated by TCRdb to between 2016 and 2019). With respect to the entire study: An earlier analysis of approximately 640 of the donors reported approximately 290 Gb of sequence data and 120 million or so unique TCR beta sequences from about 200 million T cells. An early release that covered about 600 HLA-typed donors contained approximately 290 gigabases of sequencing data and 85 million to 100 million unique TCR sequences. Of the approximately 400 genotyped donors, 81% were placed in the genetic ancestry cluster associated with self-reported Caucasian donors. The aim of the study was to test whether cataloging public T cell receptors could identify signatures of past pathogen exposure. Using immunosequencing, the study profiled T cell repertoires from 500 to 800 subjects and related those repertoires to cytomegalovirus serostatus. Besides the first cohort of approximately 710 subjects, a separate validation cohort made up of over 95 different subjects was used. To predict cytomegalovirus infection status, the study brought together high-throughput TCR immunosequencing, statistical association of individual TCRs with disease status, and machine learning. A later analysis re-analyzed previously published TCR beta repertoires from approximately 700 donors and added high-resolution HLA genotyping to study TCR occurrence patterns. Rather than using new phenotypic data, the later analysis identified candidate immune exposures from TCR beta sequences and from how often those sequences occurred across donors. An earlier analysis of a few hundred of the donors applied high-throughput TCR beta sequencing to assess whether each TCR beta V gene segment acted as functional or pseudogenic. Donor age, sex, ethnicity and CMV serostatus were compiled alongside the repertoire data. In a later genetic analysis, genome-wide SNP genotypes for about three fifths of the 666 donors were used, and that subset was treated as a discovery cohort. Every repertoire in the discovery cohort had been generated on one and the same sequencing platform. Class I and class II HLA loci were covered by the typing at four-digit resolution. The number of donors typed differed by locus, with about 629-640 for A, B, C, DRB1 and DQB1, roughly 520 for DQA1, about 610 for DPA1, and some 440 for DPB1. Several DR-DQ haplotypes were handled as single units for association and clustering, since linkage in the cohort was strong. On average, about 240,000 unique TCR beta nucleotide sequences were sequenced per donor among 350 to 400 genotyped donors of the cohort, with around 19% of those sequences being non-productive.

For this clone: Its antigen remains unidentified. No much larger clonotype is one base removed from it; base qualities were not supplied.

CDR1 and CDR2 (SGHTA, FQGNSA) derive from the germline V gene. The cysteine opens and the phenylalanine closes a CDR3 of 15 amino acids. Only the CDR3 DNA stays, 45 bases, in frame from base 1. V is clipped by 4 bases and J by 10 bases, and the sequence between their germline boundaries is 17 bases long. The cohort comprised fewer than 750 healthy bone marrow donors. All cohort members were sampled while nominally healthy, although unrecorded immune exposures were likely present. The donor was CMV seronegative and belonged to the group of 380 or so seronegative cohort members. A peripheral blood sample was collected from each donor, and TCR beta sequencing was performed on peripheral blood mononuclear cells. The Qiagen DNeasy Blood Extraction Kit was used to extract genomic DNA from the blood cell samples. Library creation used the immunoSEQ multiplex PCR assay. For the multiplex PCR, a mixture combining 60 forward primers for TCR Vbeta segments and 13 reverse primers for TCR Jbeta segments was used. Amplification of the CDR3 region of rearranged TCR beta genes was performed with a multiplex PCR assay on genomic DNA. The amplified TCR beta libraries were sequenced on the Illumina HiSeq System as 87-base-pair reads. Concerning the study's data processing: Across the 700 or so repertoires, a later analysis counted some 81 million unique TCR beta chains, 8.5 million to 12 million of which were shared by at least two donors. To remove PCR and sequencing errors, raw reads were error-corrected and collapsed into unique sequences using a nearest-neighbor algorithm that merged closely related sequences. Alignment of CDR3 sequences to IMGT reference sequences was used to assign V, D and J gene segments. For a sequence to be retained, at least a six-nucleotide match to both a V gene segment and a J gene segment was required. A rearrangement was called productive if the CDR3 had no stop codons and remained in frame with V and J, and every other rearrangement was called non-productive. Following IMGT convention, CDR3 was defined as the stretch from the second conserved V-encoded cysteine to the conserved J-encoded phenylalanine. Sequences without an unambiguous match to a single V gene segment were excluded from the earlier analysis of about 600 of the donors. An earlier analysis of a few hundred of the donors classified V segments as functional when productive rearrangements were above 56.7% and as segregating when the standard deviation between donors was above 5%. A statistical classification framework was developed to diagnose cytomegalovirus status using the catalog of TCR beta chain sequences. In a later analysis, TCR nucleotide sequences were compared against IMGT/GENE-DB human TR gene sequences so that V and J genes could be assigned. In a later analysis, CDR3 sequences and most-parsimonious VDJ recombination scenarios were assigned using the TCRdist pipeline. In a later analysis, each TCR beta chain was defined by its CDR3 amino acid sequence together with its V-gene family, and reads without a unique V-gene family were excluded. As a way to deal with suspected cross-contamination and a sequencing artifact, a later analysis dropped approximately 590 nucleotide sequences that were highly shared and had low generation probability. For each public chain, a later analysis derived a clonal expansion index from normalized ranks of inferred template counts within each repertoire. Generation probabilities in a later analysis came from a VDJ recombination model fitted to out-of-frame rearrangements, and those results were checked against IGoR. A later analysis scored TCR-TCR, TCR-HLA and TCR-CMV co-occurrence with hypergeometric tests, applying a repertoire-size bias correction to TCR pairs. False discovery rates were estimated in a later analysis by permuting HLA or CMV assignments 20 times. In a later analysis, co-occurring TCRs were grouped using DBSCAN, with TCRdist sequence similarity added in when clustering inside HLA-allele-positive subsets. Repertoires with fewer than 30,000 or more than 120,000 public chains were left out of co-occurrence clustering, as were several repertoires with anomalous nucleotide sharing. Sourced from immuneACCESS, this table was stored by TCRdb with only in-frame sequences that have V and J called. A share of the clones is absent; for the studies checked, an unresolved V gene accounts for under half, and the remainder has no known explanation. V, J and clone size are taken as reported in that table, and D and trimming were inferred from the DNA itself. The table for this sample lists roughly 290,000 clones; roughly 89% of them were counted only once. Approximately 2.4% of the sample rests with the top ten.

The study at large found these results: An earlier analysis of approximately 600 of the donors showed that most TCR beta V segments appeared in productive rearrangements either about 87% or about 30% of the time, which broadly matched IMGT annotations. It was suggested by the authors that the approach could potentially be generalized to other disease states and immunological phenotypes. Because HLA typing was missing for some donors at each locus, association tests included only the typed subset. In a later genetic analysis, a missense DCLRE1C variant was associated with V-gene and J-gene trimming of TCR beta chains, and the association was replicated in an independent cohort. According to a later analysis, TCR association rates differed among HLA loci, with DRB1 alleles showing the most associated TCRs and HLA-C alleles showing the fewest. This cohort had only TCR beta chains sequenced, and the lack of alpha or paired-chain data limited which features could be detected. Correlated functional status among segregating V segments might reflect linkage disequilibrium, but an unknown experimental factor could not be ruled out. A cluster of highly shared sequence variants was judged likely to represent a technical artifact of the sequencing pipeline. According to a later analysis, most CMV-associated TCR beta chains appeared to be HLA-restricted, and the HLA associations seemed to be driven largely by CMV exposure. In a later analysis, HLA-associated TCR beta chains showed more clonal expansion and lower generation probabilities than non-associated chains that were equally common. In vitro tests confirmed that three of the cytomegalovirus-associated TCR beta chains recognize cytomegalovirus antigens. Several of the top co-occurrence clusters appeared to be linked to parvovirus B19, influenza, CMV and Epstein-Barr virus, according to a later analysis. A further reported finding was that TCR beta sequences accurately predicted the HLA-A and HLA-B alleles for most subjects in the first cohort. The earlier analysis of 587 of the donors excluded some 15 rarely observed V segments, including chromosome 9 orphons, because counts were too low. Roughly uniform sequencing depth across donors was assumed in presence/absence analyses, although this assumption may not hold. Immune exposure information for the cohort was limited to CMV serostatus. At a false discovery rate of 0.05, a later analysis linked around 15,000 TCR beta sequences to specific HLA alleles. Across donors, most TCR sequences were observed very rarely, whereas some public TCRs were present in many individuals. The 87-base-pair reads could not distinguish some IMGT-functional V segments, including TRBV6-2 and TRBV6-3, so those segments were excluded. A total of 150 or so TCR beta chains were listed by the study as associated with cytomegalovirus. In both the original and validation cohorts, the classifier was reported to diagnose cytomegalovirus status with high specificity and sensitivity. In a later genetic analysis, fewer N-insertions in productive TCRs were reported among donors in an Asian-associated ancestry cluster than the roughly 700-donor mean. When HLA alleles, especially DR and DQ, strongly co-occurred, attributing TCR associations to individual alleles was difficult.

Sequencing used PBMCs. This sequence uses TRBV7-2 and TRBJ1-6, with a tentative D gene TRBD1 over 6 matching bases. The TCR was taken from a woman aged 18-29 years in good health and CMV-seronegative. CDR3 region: CASSSLGTGYSPLHF. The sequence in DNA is TGTGCCAGCAGCTCGTTGGGCACAGGGTACTCACCCCTCCACTTT.